The 6 T cell receptor beta chains below all came from one sample that was sequenced in a study of cytomegalovirus exposure and HLA in healthy donors. Primers included in the PCR were 60 Vbeta and 13 Jbeta primers. Sequencing used immunoSEQ multiplex PCR; TCRdb keeps in-frame clones, though not all of them. Of around 130,000 clones listed, around 85% are singletons. Sequencing was carried out using PBMCs. The receptor source for this set is a woman aged 30 to 39 in good health and CMV-seropositive.

CDR3 nucleotides: TGCGCCAGCAGCTTGGAATCTAGCGGGAGGAGCGAGCAGTACTTC. Translated: CASSLESSGRSEQYF. This rearrangement joins TRBV5-1 to TRBJ2-7, with 11 positions matching TRBD2. The germline V gene has CDR1 SGHRS and CDR2 YFSETQ. J gave up 6 bases and V 0 bases, and 5 bases lay outside the gene matches. The CDR3 consists of 15 residues.

V gene TRBV29-1 combines with J gene TRBJ2-2; possible D gene TRBD1, 5 bases. Trimming took 4 bases from V and 6 from J, leaving 12 bases between them. Germline loops: CDR1 SQVTM, CDR2 ANQGSEA. The CDR3 sequence is 13 residues long. The CDR3 is CSVGPGRSGELFF. In DNA form, the CDR3 reads TGCAGCGTTGGCCCAGGGCGGTCCGGGGAGCTGTTTTTT.

This clone was seen more than once but under ten times. This chain connects TRBV5-8 to TRBJ2-7; TRBD1 aligns across 10 bases. This CDR3 region has 15 residues. V trimming: 3 bases; J trimming: 3 bases; junction bases outside the gene matches: 6. Per germline, CDR1 SGHTS and CDR2 YDEGEE. CDR3 nucleotide sequence: TGTGCCAGCAGCTGGGGGACAGGGGTTTTCTACGAGCAGTACTTC. Its protein product is CASSWGTGVFYEQYF.

The V and J genes are TRBV5-4 and TRBJ2-2; tentatively, D is TRBD2 (6 bases). The CDR3 loop spans 16 amino acids. V was cut by 4 bases and J by 5 bases, with 18 bases left in between. Germline CDR1 and CDR2: SGHNT and YYREEE (reference sequence). As DNA, the CDR3 is TGTGCCAGCAGCCCCCTGGGGGGATCGTGGACCGGGGAGCTGTTTTTT. Its translation: CASSPLGGSWTGELFF.

V and J are TRBV2 and TRBJ2-5; 7 bases map to TRBD2. Trimming took 8 bases from V and 5 from J; bases not matched to a gene: 5. Per germline, CDR1 SNHLY and CDR2 FYNNEI. This CDR3 comprises 12 residues. CDR3 region: CASSRGSETQYF. The CDR3 bases are TGTGCCAGCTCTCGCGGGAGCGAGACCCAGTACTTC.

The rearrangement uses TRBV7-9 and TRBJ2-7; 9 bases fit TRBD2. This CDR3 spans 15 amino acids. V was pared by 5 bases and J by 3 bases, with 8 bases of the junction left unmatched. The germline gives CDR1 SEHNR, CDR2 FQNEAQ (reference sequence). CDR3 coding DNA: TGTGCCAGCAGCCCGTTAGCGGGAGCTCGCTACGAGCAGTACTTC. It yields the protein CASSPLAGARYEQYF.